The sequence of this T cell receptor (beta chain) was determined in a study of brain T cells in children with intractable seizures. For this clone: The antigen is not known.

Trimming shortened V by 5 bases and J by 0 bases, and 7 bases separated the two germline ends. Germline CDR1 reads SEHNR; CDR2 reads FQNEAQ (reference sequence). The CDR3 consists of 13 residues. Generated by immunoSEQ multiplex PCR, the TCRdb table keeps only in-frame clones and is missing some. The sample gives roughly 80,000 clones, approximately 89% of which show up once; roughly 25% is in the top ten. Study-wide results and caveats: HCMV serostatus was not known, and viral specificity came from CDR3 similarity only.

Surgery cases with the highest brain T cell transcript signatures were chosen for sequencing. Patients received at least one anti-epileptic drug before surgery. The V gene is TRBV7-9, the J gene TRBJ1-1; D gene uncertain. The sample in question was peripheral blood, obtained at surgery. This sequence originates from a girl aged 2-10 years with Rasmussen encephalitis and intractable seizures. The CDR3: CASSVDMNTEAFF. The CDR3 nucleotides are TGTGCCAGCAGCGTAGACATGAACACTGAAGCTTTCTTT.